The T cell receptor beta chain under discussion was sequenced for a study of blood T cells in healthy people across ages. Overall study findings and caveats: Estimated diversity across one million T cells was deemed an underestimate.

Comments on this clonotype: What it binds is unknown.

V lost 5 bases and J lost 7; bases outside the gene matches: 7. Germline V gene sequence: CDR1 KGHDR, CDR2 SFDVKD. The CDR3 has 15 amino acids. A sample-barcoded 5' primer and a J-beta primer mix were used in a second PCR of roughly 7 to 11 cycles. The template-switch adaptor, which had 12 random nucleotides, put a tag on each cDNA molecule. MiXCR was run by TCRdb on the 5' RACE reads, yielding one entry per CDR3 protein. The table has about 680,000 distinct CDR3 sequences, more than 40% seen once. This sequence joins TRBV24-1 and TRBJ2-1, with 10 bases aligning to TRBD1. The sample consisted of blood. The clonotype comes from a woman between 55 and 75 years old in good health. The CDR3 is CATSVWDRGLNEQFF. CDR3 nucleotides: TGTGCCACCAGTGTGTGGGACAGGGGACTGAATGAGCAGTTCTTC.